This T cell receptor beta chain was obtained from a study of cytomegalovirus exposure and HLA in healthy donors. PCR employed 60 Vbeta and 13 Jbeta primers. Here immunoSEQ multiplex PCR was the method, and the copy in TCRdb shows in-frame clones only, minus some. The sample lists about 130,000 clones, around four fifths occurring once. The length of the CDR3 is 16 residues. The germline V gene encodes CDR1 ENHRY and CDR2 SYGVKD. J was trimmed by 1 base and V by 10 bases; bases with no gene match: 12. The sequence came from a boy younger than 18 in good health and CMV-seronegative. The specimen sequenced was PBMCs. The chain employs TRBV10-3 and TRBJ1-1; 10 nucleotides line up with TRBD1. The CDR3 DNA follows: TGTGCCACCGCACTGGACAGGGGGTCCGCGAACACTGAAGCTTTCTTT. Translated: CATALDRGSANTEAFF.